A single sample gave rise to the 30 T cell receptor beta chains below, sequenced in a study of T cells in Graves' hyperthyroidism and ophthalmopathy. Amplification targeted TCR beta CDR3 regions from RNA transcripts. First-round RT-PCR targeting the TCR CDR3 was performed with the HTBI primer set. MiXCR, run by TCRdb on the multiplex PCR reads, gives a single entry per CDR3 protein. This table holds around 350,000 distinct CDR3 sequences, approximately 19% found once. Specimen: blood. These receptors all come from a woman aged 18-35 years with Graves' hyperthyroidism.

This clonotype showed up many times. Written as DNA, the CDR3 is TGTGCCAGCAGCCAAGATCTGAGTAACGAGCAGTACTTC. Protein product: CASSQDLSNEQYF. This sequence joins TRBV14 and TRBJ2-7; D is unresolved. CDR1 and CDR2 (germline): SGHDN, FVKESK. The CDR3 has 13 amino acids. Trimming cost V 0 bases and J 5 bases, with 8 bases left between them.

This clonotype was counted ten times or more. The V gene is TRBV29-1, the J gene TRBJ2-7; the match to TRBD1 covers 9 bases. The CDR3 covers 13 residues. CDR1 and CDR2 (germline): SQVTM, ANQGSEA. The trim removed 3 bases at V and 6 bases at J, leaving 6 bases unmatched. CDR3 coding DNA: TGCAGCGTTGACGAAACAGGGGGCGGCGAGCAGTACTTC. Residues: CSVDETGGGEQYF.

The genes are TRBV4-2 and TRBJ1-3; tentative D call: TRBD1 (5 bases). Germline V gene lookup returns CDR1 LGHNA and CDR2 YNFKEQ. The CDR3 consists of 16 residues. V lost 4 bases and J lost 2, with 15 bases in between. This chain's CDR3 is CASSLEGRWTGNTIYF. DNA for the CDR3: TGTGCCAGCAGCCTCGAGGGACGGTGGACTGGAAACACCATATATTTT.

This clonotype was recorded at least ten times. An end of the junction differs from the germline gene, which may be a read error. The chain uses TRBV20-1 and TRBJ2-5; TRBD1 matches at 7 bases. The CDR3 runs to 14 residues. Germline V gene data show CDR1 as DFQATT and CDR2 as SNEGSKA (reference sequence). In nucleotides, the CDR3 is TGCAGCGCTAGTATAGGGGGCAGGGGGGAGACCCAGTACTTC. It yields the protein CSASIGGRGETQYF.

This clonotype was counted many times. The genes are TRBV12-3 or TRBV12-4 and TRBJ2-5, with 8 bases aligning to TRBD1. V dropped 5 bases and J dropped 5; count of bases not matched to a gene: 10. This CDR3 contains 15 residues. The DNA for the CDR3 is TGTGCCAGCAGTCTTTCAGACAGGGGCTCGGAGACCCAGTACTTC. Translating it yields CASSLSDRGSETQYF.

A few counts support this clonotype. The chain is built from TRBV5-1 and TRBJ1-1; D may be TRBD1 (6 bases). CDR1 is SGHRS and CDR2 is YFSETQ in the germline V gene. The CDR3 is 17 amino acids. The V and J ends lost 0 bases and 3 bases respectively, with 18 bases between them. CDR3 sequence: CASSLVGAREGYTEAFF. The CDR3 coding sequence is TGCGCCAGCAGCTTGGTGGGGGCTAGGGAAGGGTACACTGAAGCTTTCTTT.

This clonotype was counted at least ten times. The chain employs TRBV30 and TRBJ1-5; D remains unclear. The CDR3 has 12 amino acids. The ends were cut back, 5 bases at V and 9 bases at J, with 14 bases in the middle. Germline CDR1 and CDR2: GTSNPN and SVGIG (reference sequence). CDR3 nucleotide sequence: TGTGCCTGGTCGTCCGGGCGCGGGCCCCAGCATTTT. This encodes CAWSSGRGPQHF.

The gene calls are TRBV24-1 and TRBJ1-5; TRBD1 aligns across 11 bases. The germline V gene encodes CDR1 KGHDR and CDR2 SFDVKD. CDR3 length equals 15 residues. V lost 2 bases and J lost 5; bases outside the gene matches: 1. Written as DNA, the CDR3 is TGTGCCACCAGTGATTGGACAGGGGGCGATCAGCCCCAGCATTTT. This translates into CATSDWTGGDQPQHF.

This clonotype was found many times. The V and J genes are TRBV5-1 and TRBJ2-5; TRBD2 matches at 8 bases. Germline-derived CDR1 and CDR2 are SGHRS and YFSETQ. V dropped 6 bases and J dropped 7; count of bases not matched to a gene: 8. The CDR3 is 13 residues long. CDR3 nucleotides: TGCGCCAGCACCCCTCTCGGGGGGGTGACCCAGTACTTC. It encodes CASTPLGGVTQYF.

This clonotype was seen at least ten times. V and J are TRBV20-1 and TRBJ2-1, with no clear D. Trimming shortened V by 1 base and J by 1 base, and 8 bases separated the two germline ends. From germline, CDR1 is DFQATT and CDR2 SNEGSKA (reference sequence). The CDR3 runs to 14 residues. This CDR3 is CSARVSRSYNEQFF. In nucleotides, the CDR3 is TGCAGTGCTAGAGTCTCCAGGTCCTACAATGAGCAGTTCTTC.

This clonotype was picked up many times. V gene TRBV12-3 or TRBV12-4 combines with J gene TRBJ1-1, with 9 bases identical to TRBD1. Unmatched junction bases numbered 12, after V lost 6 bases and J lost 7 bases. This CDR3 is built from 15 residues. CDR3 nucleotides: TGTGCCAGCAGCGACGGGACAGGGTCGTGGGTTGAAGCTTTCTTT. It encodes CASSDGTGSWVEAFF.

This clonotype occurred many times. The CDR3 is CSARGGAGYTEAFF. As DNA, the CDR3 is TGCAGTGCTAGAGGAGGGGCTGGGTACACTGAAGCTTTCTTT. The chain links TRBV20-1 to TRBJ1-1, with D tentatively TRBD1 (5 bases). Germline CDR1 reads DFQATT; CDR2 reads SNEGSKA (reference sequence). V lost 1 base and J 3 bases, leaving 12 bases between the germline ends. There are 14 residues in the CDR3.

At least ten counts were recorded for this clonotype. The chain has TRBV27 and TRBJ1-2; no firm D call. V lost 6 bases and J lost 7, with 27 bases in between. Germline loops: CDR1 MNHEY, CDR2 SMNVEV (reference sequence). This CDR3 region has 17 residues. In nucleotides, the CDR3 is TGTGCCAGCAGCCCTTCCACGTGGCGCCCATTGAGAGGTGGCTACACCTTC. This encodes CASSPSTWRPLRGGYTF.

This clonotype was detected ten times or more. The V and J genes are TRBV4-1 and TRBJ2-7; 11 nucleotides match TRBD1. Per the germline V gene, CDR1 is MGHRA and CDR2 is YSYEKL. Trimming cost V 1 base and J 3 bases; bases outside gene matches: 2. This CDR3 contains 15 residues. The CDR3 protein is CASSQAGTGGYEQYF. The CDR3 DNA is TGCGCCAGCAGCCAAGCCGGGACAGGGGGCTACGAGCAGTACTTC.

This clonotype was counted at least ten times. This chain joins TRBV28 and TRBJ1-1; no clear D. In germline, CDR1 is MDHEN, CDR2 SYDVKM. The CDR3 totals 15 residues. V shed 3 bases and J shed 3 bases, with 14 bases lying between them. CDR3 protein: CASSLRVWRYTEAFF. The DNA of the CDR3 is TGTGCCAGCAGTTTGCGGGTGTGGCGGTACACTGAAGCTTTCTTT.

This clonotype came up many times. The chain couples TRBV9 to TRBJ1-1, with a possible D match to TRBD1 (5 bases). V shed 4 bases and J shed 6 bases, with 13 bases lying between them. This CDR3 is 13 amino acids long. Germline values: CDR1 SGDLS, CDR2 YYNGEE. The DNA of the CDR3 is TGTGCCAGCAGCCCGGGCGGGGGTGCTGAAGCTTTCTTT. This encodes CASSPGGGAEAFF.

The table lists this clonotype with a few counts. V is TRBV10-2 and J is TRBJ1-5; D gene ambiguous. The CDR3 totals 12 residues. The V and J ends lost 3 bases and 4 bases respectively, with 4 bases between them. In germline, CDR1 is WSHSY, CDR2 SAAADI. The DNA for the CDR3 is TGCGCCAGCAGTGACGGGAATCAGCCCCAGCATTTT. Protein: CASSDGNQPQHF.

This clonotype has more than one count but fewer than ten. The V gene is TRBV28, the J gene TRBJ1-1; tentatively, D is TRBD1 (5 bases). This CDR3 is 15 amino acids long. Trimming took off 2 bases at V and 0 bases at J, with 10 bases between the two ends. Per germline, CDR1 MDHEN and CDR2 SYDVKM. The CDR3 region is CASSLRGNMNTEAFF. Written as DNA, the CDR3 is TGTGCCAGCAGTTTAAGGGGCAACATGAACACTGAAGCTTTCTTT.

In this sample, this clonotype turned up a few times. This rearrangement joins TRBV7-3 to TRBJ1-6; 7 nucleotides match TRBD1. Germline V gene sequence: CDR1 SGHTA, CDR2 FQGTGA. V was pared by 7 bases and J by 0 bases, with 9 bases of the junction left unmatched. CDR3 length: 17 amino acids. CDR3 coding DNA: TGTGCCAGCACCGCCGGGGGACAGAGCTCCTATAATTCACCCCTCCACTTT. Its protein product is CASTAGGQSSYNSPLHF.

This clonotype was picked up many times. The gene calls are TRBV5-1 and TRBJ2-1, with D hard to call. The CDR3 contains 11 residues. CDR1 SGHRS and CDR2 YFSETQ come from the germline V gene. With 4 bases removed from V and 10 bases from J, the gap between germline ends came to 9 bases. The CDR3: CASSRVREQFF. CDR3 bases: TGCGCCAGCAGCAGGGTTCGGGAGCAGTTCTTC.

CDR3 protein: CASSLDSPGYTEAFF. The DNA for the CDR3 is TGTGCCAGCAGCTTGGACAGCCCGGGCTACACTGAAGCTTTCTTT. The chain has TRBV7-8 and TRBJ1-1; D is perhaps TRBD1 (6 bases). CDR1 and CDR2 from the germline V gene are SGHVS and FQNEAQ. The V end lost 3 bases, the J end lost 3 bases, and 14 bases lay between the germline ends. CDR3 length equals 15 residues.

This clonotype was found many times. The chain is built from TRBV6-1 and TRBJ1-6; D remains ambiguous. CDR1 is MNHNS, CDR2 SASEGT, per germline. This CDR3 has 15 amino acids. Trimming removed 1 base from V and 8 bases from J, with 12 bases in between. The chain's CDR3 is CASSEEVGRYSPLHF. The CDR3 coding sequence is TGTGCCAGCAGTGAAGAGGTAGGACGGTATTCACCCCTCCACTTT.

The chain has TRBV12-3 or TRBV12-4 and TRBJ2-7; TRBD1 is a possible D gene (5 bases). The V end lost 6 bases, the J end lost 6 bases, and 15 bases lay between the germline ends. The CDR3 length is 13 residues. CDR3 sequence reads: CASSFRVSSEQYF. The CDR3 DNA follows: TGTGCCAGCAGCTTCAGGGTGTCGAGCGAGCAGTACTTC.

This clonotype was seen many times. The chain employs TRBV20-1 and TRBJ2-7, with 9 bases aligning to TRBD1. Germline CDR1 DFQATT, CDR2 SNEGSKA (reference sequence). The CDR3 is 13 amino acids. V was clipped by 5 bases and J by 6 bases; unmatched bases: 8. The DNA of the CDR3 is TGCAGTGCTGGGGACAGGGTGATCTCCGAGCAGTACTTC. Residues: CSAGDRVISEQYF.

The genes are TRBV12-3 or TRBV12-4 and TRBJ1-1; D may be TRBD1 (5 bases). V lost 3 bases, J lost 1 base, and 18 bases lay in between. CDR3 length equals 17 residues. The CDR3 loop is CASSFSIGLGTNTEAFF. DNA of the CDR3: TGTGCCAGCAGTTTTTCAATCGGTCTGGGGACGAACACTGAAGCTTTCTTT.

This clonotype was observed a handful of times. The J gene is TRBJ2-7, the V gene TRBV11-2; the match to TRBD1 covers 7 bases. The CDR3 has 14 amino acids. The V and J ends lost 1 base and 4 bases, in that order; junction bases with no gene match: 4. Germline loops: CDR1 SGHAT, CDR2 FQNNGV. CDR3: CASSLGDRYYEQYF. The CDR3 bases are TGTGCCAGCAGCTTAGGGGACAGATATTACGAGCAGTACTTC.

CDR3 residues: CASSGWGQPQETQYF. The DNA for the CDR3 is TGTGCCAGCAGCGGATGGGGACAGCCACAAGAGACCCAGTACTTC. V usage is TRBV6-2 or TRBV6-3 and J usage is TRBJ2-5; 7 nucleotides agree with TRBD1. CDR3 length: 15 amino acids. Germline loops: CDR1 MNHEY, CDR2 SVGEGT. The V gene end was trimmed by 6 bases and the J gene end by 2 bases; junction bases not matched to a gene: 9.

This clonotype was observed at least ten times. The chain employs TRBV2 and TRBJ1-5; a possible D gene is TRBD1 (5 bases). The CDR3 length is 14 residues. With 8 bases removed from V and 0 bases from J, the gap between germline ends came to 11 bases. Germline assignment: CDR1 SNHLY and CDR2 FYNNEI. CDR3 in DNA: TGTGCCAGCGCGACAGAGTATAGCAATCAGCCCCAGCATTTT. Translation gives CASATEYSNQPQHF.

The table lists this clonotype with many counts. J is TRBJ1-2 and V is TRBV6-1, with unresolved D. Trimming stripped 8 bases from V and 1 base from J, with 14 bases between. The CDR3 runs 14 residues. Germline CDR1 and CDR2: MNHNS and SASEGT. CDR3: CASGRWADNYGYTF. The CDR3 DNA sequence: TGTGCCAGCGGACGTTGGGCAGATAACTATGGCTACACCTTC.

This clonotype has ten or more counts. The genes are TRBV7-6 and TRBJ1-1; D is ambiguous. V shed 2 bases and J shed 4 bases, with 14 bases lying between them. CDR1 is SGHVS and CDR2 is FNYEAQ in the germline V gene. The CDR3 is made up of 15 amino acids. The chain's CDR3 is CASSLYSQNPTEAFF. CDR3 sequence (DNA): TGTGCCAGCAGCTTATACAGCCAGAATCCCACTGAAGCTTTCTTT.